Below are 32 T cell receptor beta chains sequenced from a single sample in a study of blood T cell repertoires in COVID-19. The table came from immunoSEQ multiplex PCR; TCRdb's copy has only in-frame clones and leaves some out. Of 250,000 or so clones in the sample, roughly 83% were seen once. Sequenced sample: PBMCs or T cells enriched from blood (not recorded which). The receptors come from a woman in her forties or fifties who had recovered from COVID-19.

This chain links TRBV19 with TRBJ2-2; 11 bases agree with TRBD1. There are 15 residues in the CDR3. The V gene's germline CDR1 is LNHDA and CDR2 SQIVND (reference sequence). V gave up 4 bases and J gave up 6 bases; unmatched junction bases: 4. In DNA form, the CDR3 reads TGTGCCAGTAGTACTGGGACAGGGGGAGCCGGGGAGCTGTTTTTT. Protein product: CASSTGTGGAGELFF.

This clone came up a few times. The V call is TRBV30, the J call TRBJ1-6; D gene uncertain. The length of the CDR3 is 18 residues. Germline V gives CDR1 GTSNPN, CDR2 SVGIG (reference sequence). V was cut by 0 bases and J by 9 bases, with 24 bases left in between. Here the CDR3 reads CAWSVIFLTEYNFSPLHF. The CDR3 nucleotides are TGTGCCTGGAGTGTAATATTTTTGACTGAATATAATTTTTCACCCCTCCACTTT.

This clone was observed a single time. This chain uses TRBV7-8 with TRBJ2-6, with TRBD2 identical over 9 bases. This CDR3 spans 16 amino acids. The germline V gene encodes CDR1 SGHVS and CDR2 FQNEAQ. V was pared by 8 bases and J by 2 bases, with 7 bases of the junction left unmatched. The CDR3 DNA sequence: TGTGCCAGCTGCCGCGGGAGGGCGGCTGGGGCCAACGTCCTGACTTTC. It is translated as CASCRGRAAGANVLTF.

The J gene is TRBJ1-4, the V gene TRBV2; 8 nucleotides align to TRBD1. CDR1 SNHLY and CDR2 FYNNEI come from the germline V gene. This CDR3 spans 15 amino acids. The V and J ends lost 0 bases and 8 bases, in that order; junction bases with no gene match: 5. The CDR3 DNA reads TGTGCCAGCAGTGAAGCCCAGGGGGCGTGGGAAAAACTGTTTTTT. Translated, it gives CASSEAQGAWEKLFF.

The rearrangement links TRBV3-1 (or the pseudogene TRBV3-2) to TRBJ2-3; TRBD2 matches 16 bases. CDR3 length: 19 amino acids. Germline V lookup: CDR1 LGHDT, CDR2 YNNKEL (reference sequence). V lost 1 base to trimming and J lost 1 base; unmatched junction nucleotides: 5. DNA of the CDR3: TGTGCCAGCAGCCAAGGAGGGACTAGCGGGGGGGTGGGCACAGATACGCAGTATTTT. This gives the protein CASSQGGTSGGVGTDTQYF.

This chain connects TRBV28 to TRBJ2-1; D is undetermined. V lost 5 bases and J 2 bases, leaving 10 bases between the germline ends. The germline CDR1 and CDR2 sequences are MDHEN and SYDVKM. CDR3 size: 14 residues. CDR3 DNA sequence: TGTGCCAGCAGTCAGGCAGGAACCTACAATGAGCAGTTCTTC. Protein product: CASSQAGTYNEQFF.

This rearrangement joins TRBV25-1 to TRBJ2-2, with D perhaps TRBD1 (6 bases). Germline V gene sequence: CDR1 MGHDK, CDR2 SYGVNS. The CDR3 extends over 16 amino acids. Trimming removed 1 base from V and 4 bases from J, with 13 bases in between. CDR3 nucleotide sequence: TGTGCCAGCAGTGAATGGCGAGGCAGGGGCACCGGGGAGCTGTTTTTT. It specifies CASSEWRGRGTGELFF.

V usage is TRBV10-2 and J usage is TRBJ2-1, with 8 bases identical to TRBD2. The CDR3 is 14 residues long. Trimming cost V 2 bases and J 8 bases; bases outside gene matches: 5. Germline CDR1 is WSHSY and CDR2 is SAAADI. For the CDR3, the DNA is TGCGCCAGCAGTGAGATGGCGGGAGGCGATGAGCAGTTCTTC. As protein: CASSEMAGGDEQFF.

This chain connects TRBV4-1 to TRBJ2-3; 9 bases fit TRBD2. This CDR3 contains 17 residues. In germline, CDR1 is MGHRA, CDR2 YSYEKL. After removal of 5 bases from V and 2 bases from J, the junction contained 11 bases not matched to a gene. The CDR3 coding sequence is TGCGCCAGCAGCGCGGGGGGGAGGGCCACCACCACAGATACGCAGTATTTT. Its translation is CASSAGGRATTTDTQYF.

The rearrangement uses TRBV3-1 (or the pseudogene TRBV3-2) and TRBJ1-2; tentatively, D is TRBD1 (5 bases). Germline V CDR1 and CDR2: LGHDT, YNNKEL (reference sequence). The CDR3 is 19 amino acids. V dropped 3 bases and J dropped 5 bases, with 28 bases sitting between them. The CDR3 coding sequence is TGTGCCAGCAGCCAGAGTAGGCTGAGACAGCAATTTGAAGGATATGGCTACACCTTC. It codes for CASSQSRLRQQFEGYGYTF.

V is TRBV7-2 and J is TRBJ2-7; 8 nucleotides align to TRBD2. Germline V gives CDR1 SGHTA, CDR2 FQGNSA. J was trimmed by 3 bases and V by 2 bases; bases with no gene match: 3. CDR3 size: 14 residues. DNA of the CDR3: TGTGCCAGCAGCTTAATGCTAGCGGGCTACGAGCAGTACTTC. Protein sequence: CASSLMLAGYEQYF.

The V call is TRBV15, the J call TRBJ2-4; 15 bases map to TRBD2. The V segment lost 2 bases and the J segment 4 bases; nucleotides outside the gene matches: 6. CDR1 is LNHNV, CDR2 YYDKDF, per germline (reference sequence). The CDR3 extends over 18 amino acids. The CDR3 here is CATSRLAGTSGGKNIQYF. The CDR3 nucleotides read TGTGCCACCAGCAGACTAGCCGGGACTAGCGGGGGGAAAAACATTCAGTACTTC.

The V call is TRBV6-5, the J call TRBJ2-2; D is perhaps TRBD2 (6 bases). V dropped 10 bases and J dropped 6 bases, with 21 bases sitting between them. CDR3 length equals 15 residues. Germline loops: CDR1 MNHEY, CDR2 SVGAGI. CDR3 in DNA: TGTGCCACCTCTGCCCATCCGGGGGAGGCCGGGGAGCTGTTTTTT. Translation gives CATSAHPGEAGELFF.

The rearrangement uses TRBV5-1 and TRBJ1-1; maybe TRBD1 (5 bases). Germline V lookup: CDR1 SGHRS, CDR2 YFSETQ. The CDR3 is 16 amino acids. The ends were cut back, 4 bases at V and 0 bases at J, with 16 bases in the middle. CDR3 DNA sequence: TGCGCCAGCAGCCTGACGACAGCGATCGTGAACACTGAAGCTTTCTTT. It yields the protein CASSLTTAIVNTEAFF.

This clone was counted a few times. CDR3: CASSVGTSGRNQETQYF. DNA for the CDR3: TGTGCCAGCAGCGTAGGGACTAGCGGGAGAAATCAAGAGACCCAGTACTTC. The V and J genes are TRBV9 and TRBJ2-5, with 13 bases that match TRBD2. Germline CDR1 reads SGDLS; CDR2 reads YYNGEE. The V gene end was trimmed by 0 bases and the J gene end by 2 bases; junction bases not matched to a gene: 4. The CDR3 length is 17 residues.

The gene calls are TRBV28 and TRBJ1-2; D is possibly TRBD1 (5 bases). CDR3 length: 17 residues. The V end was cut by 1 base, the J end by 0 bases, with 15 bases between. Germline CDR1 MDHEN, CDR2 SYDVKM. The DNA of the CDR3 is TGTGCCAGCAGTTTATTGACAGCCTCGTTCCCTAACTATGGCTACACCTTC. Residues: CASSLLTASFPNYGYTF.

Concerning this clone itself: A clone one base away is much larger, so this may be a read error. The chain joins TRBV11-3 to TRBJ1-3; D unresolved. Deletions cut 4 bases from V and 0 bases from J, with 4 bases between. Germline V gives CDR1 SGHNT, CDR2 YENEEA. This CDR3 is built from 13 residues. In DNA, the CDR3 is TGTGCCAGCAGCTACAACTCTGGAAACACCATATATTTT. The encoded protein is CASSYNSGNTIYF.

The chain employs TRBV7-9 and TRBJ1-2; D possibly corresponds to TRBD1 (6 bases). The CDR3 sequence is 15 residues long. V shed 1 base and J shed 7 bases, with 16 bases lying between them. The germline gives CDR1 SEHNR, CDR2 FQNEAQ (reference sequence). The CDR3 loop is CASSLGGQGRSGYTF. The CDR3 DNA reads TGTGCCAGCAGCTTAGGAGGGCAGGGGCGCTCTGGCTACACCTTC.

V gene TRBV27 combines with J gene TRBJ1-6, with TRBD1 matching over 9 bases. The CDR3 is made up of 14 amino acids. The J segment lost 8 bases and the V segment lost 7 bases, leaving 6 bases of the junction unmatched. Per the germline V gene, CDR1 is MNHEY and CDR2 is SMNVEV (reference sequence). The CDR3 DNA reads as TGTGCCAGCACTTACAGGGGGCCGGATTCACCCCTCCACTTT. This translates into CASTYRGPDSPLHF.

The V call is TRBV7-9, the J call TRBJ2-5; 7 positions agree with TRBD2. The V gene end was trimmed by 5 bases and the J gene end by 5 bases; junction bases not matched to a gene: 8. Germline CDR1 is SEHNR and CDR2 is FQNEAQ (reference sequence). The CDR3 length is 14 residues. The CDR3 loop reads CASSERGPRETQYF. The CDR3 region has the DNA TGTGCCAGCAGCGAGCGGGGTCCCAGGGAGACCCAGTACTTC.

This chain uses TRBV5-4 with TRBJ2-5; 8 nucleotides match TRBD2. In germline, CDR1 is SGHNT, CDR2 YYREEE (reference sequence). The V and J ends lost 4 bases and 4 bases, in that order; junction bases with no gene match: 15. The CDR3 has 17 residues. Here the CDR3 reads CASSVEGSGAPGETQYF. Written as DNA, the CDR3 is TGTGCCAGCAGCGTCGAGGGTAGCGGGGCCCCGGGAGAGACCCAGTACTTC. The variable domain in full, completed from reference TRBV5-4 and TRBJ2-5, reads ETGVTQSPTHLIKTRGQQVTLRCSSQSGHNTVSWYQQALGQGPQFIFQYYREEENGRGNFPPRFSGLQFPNYSSELNVNALELDDSALYLCASSVEGSGAPGETQYFGPGTRLLVL.

The chain links TRBV27 to TRBJ1-1; D is undetermined. Per the germline V gene, CDR1 is MNHEY and CDR2 is SMNVEV (reference sequence). CDR3 length equals 14 residues. Between the trimmed V and J ends, which lost 2 bases and 6 bases, there was a span of 13 bases. CDR3 nucleotide sequence: TGTGCCAGCAGTTTAATACCGGTTTTTTCTGAAGCTTTCTTT. Translating gives CASSLIPVFSEAFF.

The CDR3 nucleotides read TGTGCCAGCAGCTTGGTTCTAGGAATTAGCACAGATACGCAGTATTTT. Translation: CASSLVLGISTDTQYF. The V call is TRBV5-4, the J call TRBJ2-3; D remains ambiguous. CDR1 and CDR2 (germline): SGHNT, YYREEE (reference sequence). The length of the CDR3 is 16 residues. The ends were cut back, 0 bases at V and 0 bases at J, with 11 bases in the middle.

The V call is TRBV5-4, the J call TRBJ1-6, with TRBD1 matching over 8 bases. The CDR3 runs 14 residues. Unmatched junction bases numbered 5, after V lost 3 bases and J lost 9 bases. The germline V gene encodes CDR1 SGHNT and CDR2 YYREEE (reference sequence). CDR3 protein: CASSSYRGGSPLHF. The CDR3 nucleotides are TGTGCCAGCAGCTCATACAGGGGGGGTTCACCCCTCCACTTT.

This chain's CDR3 is CASSQKQGWYEQYF. The CDR3 coding sequence is TGTGCCAGCAGTCAGAAACAGGGATGGTACGAGCAGTACTTC. The gene calls are TRBV28 and TRBJ2-7; possible D gene TRBD1, 6 bases. CDR3 length: 14 residues. CDR1 and CDR2 from the germline V gene are MDHEN and SYDVKM. The germline V and J ends were trimmed by 5 bases and 4 bases, with 15 bases remaining between them.

The rearrangement uses TRBV7-9 and TRBJ2-7, with D possibly being TRBD1 (5 bases). Germline lookup yields CDR1 SEHNR and CDR2 FQNEAQ (reference sequence). The CDR3 sequence is 14 residues long. The V end was cut by 1 base, the J end by 6 bases, with 13 bases between. In nucleotides, the CDR3 is TGTGCCAGCAGCTTAGAAGTCAGGGTTAGCGAGCAGTACTTC. Its protein product is CASSLEVRVSEQYF.

The chain links TRBV6-5 to TRBJ2-7; D might be TRBD1 (5 bases). Between the trimmed V and J ends, which lost 0 bases and 2 bases, there was a span of 11 bases. There are 15 residues in the CDR3. Germline V gene sequence: CDR1 MNHEY, CDR2 SVGAGI. DNA for the CDR3: TGTGCCAGCAGTTACTCATCAGGGCACCCCTACGAGCAGTACTTC. Translation: CASSYSSGHPYEQYF.

V is TRBV19 and J is TRBJ1-2; TRBD1 agrees at 7 bases. CDR1 and CDR2 from the germline V gene are LNHDA and SQIVND (reference sequence). The CDR3 consists of 18 residues. The trim removed 3 bases at V and 0 bases at J, leaving 13 bases unmatched. This CDR3 reads CASSIPKRTGSPNYGYTF. The CDR3 coding sequence is TGTGCCAGTAGTATCCCAAAACGGACAGGCTCCCCTAACTATGGCTACACCTTC.

In this sample, this clone turned up a few times. The rearrangement links TRBV28 to TRBJ2-1; TRBD2 matches 8 bases. Per the germline V gene, CDR1 is MDHEN and CDR2 is SYDVKM. The CDR3 runs to 16 residues. The V segment lost 7 bases and the J segment 10 bases; nucleotides outside the gene matches: 18. The CDR3 sequence is CASTWFQASGSREQFF. The CDR3 DNA reads as TGTGCCAGCACCTGGTTCCAGGCTAGCGGGTCTCGAGAGCAGTTCTTC.

The chain combines TRBV5-4 with TRBJ2-7; D gene ambiguous. CDR1 SGHNT and CDR2 YYREEE come from the germline V gene (reference sequence). This CDR3 region has 14 residues. V was trimmed by 2 bases and J by 3 bases, leaving 12 bases between them. The DNA of the CDR3 is TGTGCCAGCAGCTTTTTTGGGCAGTTCTACGAGCAGTACTTC. Protein product: CASSFFGQFYEQYF. Drawing the rest from reference TRBV5-4 and TRBJ2-7, the complete variable domain is ETGVTQSPTHLIKTRGQQVTLRCSSQSGHNTVSWYQQALGQGPQFIFQYYREEENGRGNFPPRFSGLQFPNYSSELNVNALELDDSALYLCASSFFGQFYEQYFGPGTRLTVT.

The gene calls are TRBV5-1 and TRBJ1-1, with TRBD1 as a possible D gene (6 bases). The CDR3 is 16 residues long. The V gene lost 0 bases and the J gene lost 4 bases, with 16 bases spanning the gap. Germline lookup yields CDR1 SGHRS and CDR2 YFSETQ. The CDR3, as DNA: TGCGCCAGCAGCTTGGCCCGAACCGACAGGAGCACTGAAGCTTTCTTT. It yields the protein CASSLARTDRSTEAFF.

The chain joins TRBV6-6 to TRBJ1-2; D may be TRBD1 (5 bases). The CDR3 is 14 residues long. Trimming stripped 5 bases from V and 8 bases from J, with 18 bases between. Germline V gene data show CDR1 as MNHNY and CDR2 as SVGAGI (reference sequence). The CDR3 DNA is TGTGCCAGCAGTCCCAGACAGTTAAAGGACGGCTACACCTTC. It yields the protein CASSPRQLKDGYTF.